Below, 5 T cell receptor beta chains from the same sample are listed, as sequenced in a study of cytomegalovirus exposure and HLA in healthy donors. The PCR employed 60 Vbeta primers together with 13 Jbeta primers. Repertoires were generated with immunoSEQ multiplex PCR, while TCRdb's copy carries only in-frame clones and drops some. The table includes some 120,000 clones, just under 80% detected once. The sample comprised PBMCs. The receptors derive from a man aged 25-45 years in good health and CMV-seronegative.

There are a few counts of this clone. CDR3 sequence reads: CASSVWDYSNEQFF. DNA for the CDR3: TGTGCCAGCAGTGTGTGGGACTACAGCAATGAGCAGTTCTTC. The V call is TRBV2, the J call TRBJ2-1, with TRBD2 identical over 7 bases. The CDR3 totals 14 residues. The germline V gene has CDR1 SNHLY and CDR2 FYNNEI. V was clipped by 4 bases and J by 6 bases; unmatched bases: 6.

This clone was recorded a few times. This sequence joins TRBV6-4 and TRBJ2-1; TRBD2 matches 7 bases. The CDR3 consists of 16 residues. V lost 0 bases, J lost 4 bases, and 6 bases stayed unmatched. CDR1 is MRHNA and CDR2 is SNTAGT in the germline V gene. The CDR3 DNA reads as TGTGCCAGCAGTGACTCACTGGCGGGAGAGTACAATGAGCAGTTCTTC. This codes for CASSDSLAGEYNEQFF.

The J gene is TRBJ2-7, the V gene TRBV18, with D unresolved. Germline loops: CDR1 KGHSH, CDR2 LQKENI. CDR3 length: 14 amino acids. Trimming stripped 9 bases from V and 2 bases from J, with 17 bases between. The CDR3 sequence: CASKPTGSTYEQYF. Here the CDR3 DNA reads TGTGCCAGTAAGCCTACCGGGTCTACCTACGAGCAGTACTTC.

The chain uses TRBV7-9 and TRBJ2-7; 10 nucleotides match TRBD2. V shed 5 bases and J 2 bases; nucleotides not matched to a gene: 12. The CDR3 spans 17 residues. Germline CDR1 is SEHNR and CDR2 is FQNEAQ (reference sequence). In DNA, the CDR3 is TGTGCCAGCAGCCCCTATGGGACTAGCGTAACCACCTACGAGCAGTACTTC. Encoded protein: CASSPYGTSVTTYEQYF.

This rearrangement joins TRBV9 to TRBJ1-3; 9 positions agree with TRBD1. The CDR3 is 15 amino acids. J was trimmed by 1 base and V by 4 bases; bases with no gene match: 3. From germline, CDR1 is SGDLS and CDR2 YYNGEE. The DNA for the CDR3 is TGTGCCAGCAGCCCAGGGACAGGGTCTGGAAACACCATATATTTT. Its translation is CASSPGTGSGNTIYF.